This T cell receptor (beta chain) was documented in a study of blood T cell repertoires in COVID-19. Whole-study context: Nucleic acid was either cDNA or gDNA, and it came from T cells, B-cell-depleted T cells, or PBMCs.

Residents of about two dozen US areas, aged about 18 to 100 years, made up the participants. Using immunoSEQ multiplex PCR, the repertoire was profiled, and TCRdb retains in-frame clones only, with some absent. This sample yields 200,000 to 250,000 clones, of which 88% are seen a single time; approximately 2.7% belongs to the top ten. V dropped 0 bases and J dropped 10 bases, with 7 bases sitting between them. The germline V gene has CDR1 SGHAT and CDR2 FQNNGV. The CDR3 has 13 amino acids. The rearrangement links TRBV11-2 to TRBJ1-6, with a possible D match to TRBD1 (6 bases). The TCR sequence derives from a woman in her twenties or thirties who had recovered from COVID-19. The specimen sequenced was PBMCs or T cells enriched from blood (not recorded which). CDR3 protein: CASSLEQGSPLHF. In nucleotides, the CDR3 is TGTGCCAGCAGCTTAGAGCAGGGGTCACCCCTCCACTTT.